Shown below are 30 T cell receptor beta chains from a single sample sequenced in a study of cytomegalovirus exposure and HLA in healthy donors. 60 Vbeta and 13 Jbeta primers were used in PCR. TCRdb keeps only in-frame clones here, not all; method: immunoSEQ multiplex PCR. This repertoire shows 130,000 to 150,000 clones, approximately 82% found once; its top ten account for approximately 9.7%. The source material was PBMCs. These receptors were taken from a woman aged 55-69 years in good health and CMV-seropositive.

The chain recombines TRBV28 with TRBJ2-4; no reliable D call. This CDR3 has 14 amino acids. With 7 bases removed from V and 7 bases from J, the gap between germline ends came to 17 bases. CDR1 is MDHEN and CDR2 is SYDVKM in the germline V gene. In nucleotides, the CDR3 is TGTGCCAGCACGTCCGAGAGCCCGCGGAACATTCAGTACTTC. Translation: CASTSESPRNIQYF.

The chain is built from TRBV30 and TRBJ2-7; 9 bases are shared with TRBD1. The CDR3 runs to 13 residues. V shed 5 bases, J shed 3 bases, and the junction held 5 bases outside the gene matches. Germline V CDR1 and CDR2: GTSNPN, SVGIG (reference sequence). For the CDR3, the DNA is TGTGCCTGGGGACAGGGGTTAAGCTACGAGCAGTACTTC. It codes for CAWGQGLSYEQYF.

The CDR3 here is CASTGVDGDEQYF. The CDR3 DNA sequence: TGTGCCAGCACCGGGGTGGATGGCGACGAGCAGTACTTC. This chain links TRBV28 with TRBJ2-7; weak D call: TRBD2 (5 bases). Germline V lookup: CDR1 MDHEN, CDR2 SYDVKM. Trimming pared 7 bases from V and 5 bases from J, leaving 15 bases between. The CDR3 length is 13 residues.

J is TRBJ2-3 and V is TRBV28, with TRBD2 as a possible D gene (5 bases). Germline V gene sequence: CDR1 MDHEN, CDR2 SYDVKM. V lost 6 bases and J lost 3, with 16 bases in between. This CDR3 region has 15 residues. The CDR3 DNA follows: TGTGCCAGCAGCCACACTCCGCGGGCGACAGATACGCAGTATTTT. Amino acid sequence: CASSHTPRATDTQYF.

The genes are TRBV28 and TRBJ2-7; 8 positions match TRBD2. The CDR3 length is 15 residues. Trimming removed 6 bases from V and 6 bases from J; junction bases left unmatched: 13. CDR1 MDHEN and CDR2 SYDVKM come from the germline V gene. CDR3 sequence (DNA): TGTGCCAGCAGAACTACGGGACTAGAGGTTGGCGAGCAGTACTTC. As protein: CASRTTGLEVGEQYF. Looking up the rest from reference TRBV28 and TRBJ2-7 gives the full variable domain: DVKVTQSSRYLVKRTGEKVFLECVQDMDHENMFWYRQDPGLGLRLIYFSYDVKMKEKGDIPEGYSVSREKKERFSLILESASTNQTSMYLCASRTTGLEVGEQYFGPGTRLTVT.

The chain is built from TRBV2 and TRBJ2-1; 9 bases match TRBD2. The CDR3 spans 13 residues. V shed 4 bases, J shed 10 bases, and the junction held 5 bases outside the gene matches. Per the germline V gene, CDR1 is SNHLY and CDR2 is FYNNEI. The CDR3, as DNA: TGTGCCAGCAGTGGCGGGAGGGCAGAGGAGCAGTTCTTC. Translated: CASSGGRAEEQFF.

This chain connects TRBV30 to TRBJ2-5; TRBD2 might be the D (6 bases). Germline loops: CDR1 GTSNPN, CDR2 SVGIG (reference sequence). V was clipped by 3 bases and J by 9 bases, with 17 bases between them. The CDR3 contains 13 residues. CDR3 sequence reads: CAWREPGSLAQYF. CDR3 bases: TGTGCCTGGAGAGAGCCCGGGAGTTTGGCCCAGTACTTC.

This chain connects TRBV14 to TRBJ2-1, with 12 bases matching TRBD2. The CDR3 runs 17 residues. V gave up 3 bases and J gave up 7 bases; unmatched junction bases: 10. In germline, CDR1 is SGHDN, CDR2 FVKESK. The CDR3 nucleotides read TGTGCCAGCAGCCAGCGACTAGCGGGAGTTGGTGGTAATGAGCAGTTCTTC. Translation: CASSQRLAGVGGNEQFF.

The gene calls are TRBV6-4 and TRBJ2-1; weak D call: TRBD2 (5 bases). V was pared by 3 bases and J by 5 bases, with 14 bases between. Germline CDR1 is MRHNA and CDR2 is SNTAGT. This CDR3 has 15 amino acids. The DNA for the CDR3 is TGTGCCAGCAGTGAATCCGGGAATCCGAACAATGAGCAGTTCTTC. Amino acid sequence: CASSESGNPNNEQFF.

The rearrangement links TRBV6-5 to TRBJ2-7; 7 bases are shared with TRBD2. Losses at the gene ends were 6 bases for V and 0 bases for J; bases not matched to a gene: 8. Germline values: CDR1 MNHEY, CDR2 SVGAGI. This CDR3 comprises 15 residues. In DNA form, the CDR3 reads TGTGCCAGCAGGGGGGAGCGGGGCCCCTCCTACGAGCAGTACTTC. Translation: CASRGERGPSYEQYF.

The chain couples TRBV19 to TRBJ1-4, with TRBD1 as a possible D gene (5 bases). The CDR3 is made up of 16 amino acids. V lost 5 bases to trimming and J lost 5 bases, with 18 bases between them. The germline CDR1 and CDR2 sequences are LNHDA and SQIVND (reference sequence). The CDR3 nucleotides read TGTGCCAGTAGTGGTGGCCCACCCGGGGGGAATGAAAAACTGTTTTTT. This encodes CASSGGPPGGNEKLFF. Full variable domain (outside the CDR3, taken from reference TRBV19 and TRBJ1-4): DGGITQSPKYLFRKEGQNVTLSCEQNLNHDAMYWYRQDPGQGLRLIYYSQIVNDFQKGDIAEGYSVSREKKESFPLTVTSAQKNPTAFYLCASSGGPPGGNEKLFFGSGTQLSVL.

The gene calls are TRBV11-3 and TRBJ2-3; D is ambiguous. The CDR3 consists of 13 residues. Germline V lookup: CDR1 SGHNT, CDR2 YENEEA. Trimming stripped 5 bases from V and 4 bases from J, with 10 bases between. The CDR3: CASSPHSADTQYF. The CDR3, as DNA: TGTGCCAGCAGCCCCCACTCCGCAGATACGCAGTATTTT.

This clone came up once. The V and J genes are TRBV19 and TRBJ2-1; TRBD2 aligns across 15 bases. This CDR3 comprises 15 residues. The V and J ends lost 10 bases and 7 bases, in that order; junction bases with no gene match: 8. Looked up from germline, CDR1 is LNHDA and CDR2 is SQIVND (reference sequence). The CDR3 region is CATRTSGRGLNEQFF. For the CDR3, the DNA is TGTGCCACCCGGACTAGCGGGAGGGGTTTAAATGAGCAGTTCTTC.

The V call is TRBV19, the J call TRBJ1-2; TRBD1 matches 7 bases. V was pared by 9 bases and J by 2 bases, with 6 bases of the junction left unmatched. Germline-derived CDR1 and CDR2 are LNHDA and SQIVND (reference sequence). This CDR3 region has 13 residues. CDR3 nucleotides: TGTGCCAGCAGACAGGGTGAGAACTATGGCTACACCTTC. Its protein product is CASRQGENYGYTF.

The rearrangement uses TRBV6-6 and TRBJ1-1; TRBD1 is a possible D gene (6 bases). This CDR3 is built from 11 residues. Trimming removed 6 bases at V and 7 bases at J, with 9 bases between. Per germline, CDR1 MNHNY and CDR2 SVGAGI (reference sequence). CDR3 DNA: TGTGCCAGCAGCCACAGGGTTGAAGCTTTCTTT. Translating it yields CASSHRVEAFF.

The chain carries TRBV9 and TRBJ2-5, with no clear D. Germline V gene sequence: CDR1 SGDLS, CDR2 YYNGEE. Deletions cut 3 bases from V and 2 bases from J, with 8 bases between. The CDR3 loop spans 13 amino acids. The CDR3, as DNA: TGTGCCAGCAGCGCGGTGCTACAAGAGACCCAGTACTTC. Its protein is CASSAVLQETQYF.

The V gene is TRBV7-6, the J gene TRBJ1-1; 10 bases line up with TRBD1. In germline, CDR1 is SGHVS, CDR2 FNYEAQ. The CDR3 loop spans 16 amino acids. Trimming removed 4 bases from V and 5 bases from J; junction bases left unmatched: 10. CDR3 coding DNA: TGTGCCAGCAGCTCGGGACAGGGGTCGGACAAAACTGAAGCTTTCTTT. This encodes CASSSGQGSDKTEAFF.

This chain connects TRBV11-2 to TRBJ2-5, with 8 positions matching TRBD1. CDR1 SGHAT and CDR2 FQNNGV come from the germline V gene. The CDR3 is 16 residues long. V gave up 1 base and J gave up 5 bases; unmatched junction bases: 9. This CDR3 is CASSLVGGQGAETQYF. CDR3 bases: TGTGCCAGCAGCTTAGTAGGGGGGCAGGGGGCGGAGACCCAGTACTTC.

The DNA for the CDR3 is TGTGCCAGCAGCTTCAGCGGGAGTGTGAGCGAGCAGTACTTC. It encodes CASSFSGSVSEQYF. The V call is TRBV11-3, the J call TRBJ2-7, with 8 nucleotides matching TRBD2. V lost 3 bases and J lost 6; bases outside the gene matches: 7. CDR3 length equals 14 residues. In germline, CDR1 is SGHNT, CDR2 YENEEA.

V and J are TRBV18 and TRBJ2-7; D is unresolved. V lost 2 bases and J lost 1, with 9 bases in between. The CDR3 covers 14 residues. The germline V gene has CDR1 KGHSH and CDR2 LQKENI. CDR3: CASSPSLESYEQYF. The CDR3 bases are TGTGCCAGCTCACCAAGTCTAGAGTCCTACGAGCAGTACTTC.

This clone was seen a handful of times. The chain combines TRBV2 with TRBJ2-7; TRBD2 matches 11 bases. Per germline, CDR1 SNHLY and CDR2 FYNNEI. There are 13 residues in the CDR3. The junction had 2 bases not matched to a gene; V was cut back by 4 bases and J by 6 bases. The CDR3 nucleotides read TGTGCCAGCAGTGGACTAGCGGGGCGCGAGCAGTACTTC. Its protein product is CASSGLAGREQYF. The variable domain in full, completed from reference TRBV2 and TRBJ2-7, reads EPEVTQTPSHQVTQMGQEVILRCVPISNHLYFYWYRQILGQKVEFLVSFYNNEISEKSEIFDDQFSVERPDGSNFTLKIRSTKLEDSAMYFCASSGLAGREQYFGPGTRLTVT.

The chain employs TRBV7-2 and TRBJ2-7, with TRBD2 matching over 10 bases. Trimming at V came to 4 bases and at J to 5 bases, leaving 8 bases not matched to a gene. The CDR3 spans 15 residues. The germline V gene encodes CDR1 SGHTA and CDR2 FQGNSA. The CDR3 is CASSSWTSGGNEQYF. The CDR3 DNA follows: TGTGCCAGCAGCTCCTGGACTAGCGGAGGAAACGAGCAGTACTTC. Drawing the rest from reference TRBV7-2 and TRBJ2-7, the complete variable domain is GAGVSQSPSNKVTEKGKDVELRCDPISGHTALYWYRQSLGQGLEFLIYFQGNSAPDKSGLPSDRFSAERTGGSVSTLTIQRTQQEDSAVYLCASSSWTSGGNEQYFGPGTRLTVT.

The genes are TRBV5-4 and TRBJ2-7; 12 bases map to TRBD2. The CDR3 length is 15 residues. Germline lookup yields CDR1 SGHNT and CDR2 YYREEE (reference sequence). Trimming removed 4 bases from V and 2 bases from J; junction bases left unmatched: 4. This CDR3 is CASSRLAGVPYEQYF. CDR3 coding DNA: TGTGCCAGCAGCCGACTAGCGGGAGTCCCCTACGAGCAGTACTTC.

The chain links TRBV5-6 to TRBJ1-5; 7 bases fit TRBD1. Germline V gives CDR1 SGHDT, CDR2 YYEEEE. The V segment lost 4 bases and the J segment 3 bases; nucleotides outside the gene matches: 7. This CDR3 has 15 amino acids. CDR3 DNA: TGTGCCAGCAGCCGACAGGGCTTCGCCAATCAGCCCCAGCATTTT. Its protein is CASSRQGFANQPQHF.

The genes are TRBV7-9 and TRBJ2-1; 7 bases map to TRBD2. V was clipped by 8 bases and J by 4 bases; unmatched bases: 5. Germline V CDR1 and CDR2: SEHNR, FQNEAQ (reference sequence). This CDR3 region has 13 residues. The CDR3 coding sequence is TGTGCCAGCGTGAGGGGAGGGTACAATGAGCAGTTCTTC. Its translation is CASVRGGYNEQFF.

The DNA of the CDR3 is TGTGCCAGCAGCCTATCGACTGCCCGTAATGAAAAACTGTTTTTT. Its protein product is CASSLSTARNEKLFF. The chain couples TRBV6-5 to TRBJ1-4, with unresolved D. The CDR3 loop spans 15 amino acids. Germline V gene lookup returns CDR1 MNHEY and CDR2 SVGAGI. Trimming removed 6 bases at V and 4 bases at J, with 15 bases between.

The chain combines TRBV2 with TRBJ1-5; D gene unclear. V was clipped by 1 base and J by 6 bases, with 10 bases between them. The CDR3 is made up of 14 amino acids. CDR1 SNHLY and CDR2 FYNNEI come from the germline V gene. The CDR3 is CASSEGLGAQPQHF. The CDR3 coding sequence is TGTGCCAGCAGTGAAGGGCTGGGAGCTCAGCCCCAGCATTTT.

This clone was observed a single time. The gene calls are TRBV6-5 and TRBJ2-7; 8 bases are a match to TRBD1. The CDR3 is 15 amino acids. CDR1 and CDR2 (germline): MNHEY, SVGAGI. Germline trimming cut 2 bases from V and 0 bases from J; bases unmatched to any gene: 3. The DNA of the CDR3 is TGTGCCAGCAGTTACCAGGGGGCGAGCTCCTACGAGCAGTACTTC. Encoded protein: CASSYQGASSYEQYF.

The CDR3 DNA follows: TGTGCCTGGATGTCGGGTATACCCTACGAGCAGTACTTC. Amino acid sequence: CAWMSGIPYEQYF. This rearrangement joins TRBV30 to TRBJ2-5, with D uncertain. The J call is in doubt because the DNA end fits TRBJ2-7 better. CDR1 is GTSNPN, CDR2 SVGIG, per germline (reference sequence). CDR3 length equals 13 residues.

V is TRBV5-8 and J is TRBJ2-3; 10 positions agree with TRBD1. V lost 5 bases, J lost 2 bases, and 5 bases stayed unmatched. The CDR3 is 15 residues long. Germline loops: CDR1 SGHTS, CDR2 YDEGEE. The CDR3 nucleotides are TGTGCCAGCAGTTCGGACAGGGGGGCCACAGATACGCAGTATTTT. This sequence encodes CASSSDRGATDTQYF.